These 32 T cell receptor beta chains were all obtained from the same sample, sequenced in a study of T cell repertoires in cytomegalovirus infection. TCRdb fed the reads into MiXCR, producing one record per CDR3 protein. The table lists more than 350,000 distinct CDR3 sequences, 25% to 40% of them singletons. The sequenced sample consisted of PBMCs. These receptors all stem from a human donor in good health (CMV status not recorded). Some clones in this sample may be carry-over from other donors' samples.

This clonotype has just a few counts. The chain links TRBV6-4 to TRBJ1-3; the D gene is possibly TRBD1 (5 bases). Germline values: CDR1 MRHNA, CDR2 SNTAGT. The CDR3 runs 17 residues. The V end lost 5 bases, the J end lost 0 bases, and 17 bases lay between the germline ends. Written as DNA, the CDR3 is TGTGCCAGCAGTCCTCAGGGAAACGCGCCCTCTGGAAACACCATATATTTT. It translates to CASSPQGNAPSGNTIYF.

The V gene is TRBV7-8, the J gene TRBJ1-4; TRBD1 might be the D (6 bases). The germline gives CDR1 SGHVS, CDR2 FQNEAQ. The ends were cut back, 5 bases at V and 7 bases at J, with 14 bases in the middle. The CDR3 is 14 amino acids. The CDR3 sequence: CASSRGGSSEKLFF. The CDR3 DNA reads as TGTGCCAGCAGCAGGGGGGGGTCGAGTGAAAAACTGTTTTTT.

This clonotype was counted only a few times. V gene TRBV7-8 combines with J gene TRBJ2-7; 8 bases fit TRBD1. The CDR3 covers 16 residues. CDR1 SGHVS and CDR2 FQNEAQ come from the germline V gene. The ends lost 5 bases at V and 3 bases at J; junction bases unmatched: 12. The DNA for the CDR3 is TGTGCCAGCAGCCGCGGGACAGGCCGGTCAGTCTACGAGCAGTACTTC. Encoded protein: CASSRGTGRSVYEQYF.

This clonotype was detected only a few times. The CDR3 protein is CASSLEGTRKRETQYF. The CDR3 bases are TGTGCCAGCAGCTTGGAGGGAACTCGAAAACGAGAGACCCAGTACTTC. The gene calls are TRBV5-4 and TRBJ2-5, with D hard to call. The length of the CDR3 is 16 residues. Deletions cut 0 bases from V and 4 bases from J, with 16 bases between. The germline CDR1 and CDR2 sequences are SGHNT and YYREEE (reference sequence).

This clonotype came up a few times. The CDR3: CASSEWQNTEAFF. The CDR3 nucleotides are TGTGCCAGCAGTGAATGGCAGAACACTGAAGCTTTCTTT. The chain joins TRBV2 to TRBJ1-1; no clear D gene. Trimming cost V 2 bases and J 1 base, with 5 bases left between them. The CDR3 has 13 residues. Germline V lookup: CDR1 SNHLY, CDR2 FYNNEI.

This clonotype was detected only a few times. The chain joins TRBV6-1 to TRBJ2-7, with TRBD1 matching 11 bases. Germline assignment: CDR1 MNHNS and CDR2 SASEGT. J gave up 2 bases and V 7 bases, and 4 bases lay outside the gene matches. The CDR3 totals 14 residues. In DNA form, the CDR3 reads TGTGCCAGCATACAGGGACAGGGGGCCTACGAGCAGTACTTC. Its translation: CASIQGQGAYEQYF.

The V and J genes are TRBV2 and TRBJ2-7; 14 bases map to TRBD2. Germline CDR1 reads SNHLY; CDR2 reads FYNNEI. This CDR3 has 14 residues. The V and J ends lost 6 bases and 6 bases, in that order; junction bases with no gene match: 4. The CDR3 loop reads CASRTSGGAREQYF. In DNA, the CDR3 is TGTGCCAGCAGGACTAGCGGGGGGGCCCGCGAGCAGTACTTC. The full variable domain, completed using reference TRBV2 and TRBJ2-7, is EPEVTQTPSHQVTQMGQEVILRCVPISNHLYFYWYRQILGQKVEFLVSFYNNEISEKSEIFDDQFSVERPDGSNFTLKIRSTKLEDSAMYFCASRTSGGAREQYFGPGTRLTVT.

Comment on this clonotype: Given a much more abundant clone one base away, this may be a read error. V usage is TRBV7-9 and J usage is TRBJ2-1; 7 nucleotides match TRBD2. This CDR3 has 15 residues. The germline V gene has CDR1 SEHNR and CDR2 FQNEAQ (reference sequence). The ends lost 5 bases at V and 10 bases at J; junction bases unmatched: 14. CDR3 sequence reads: CASSPRTSTREEQFF. CDR3 nucleotides: TGTGCCAGCAGCCCGCGGACTAGTACAAGGGAGGAGCAGTTCTTC.

The V gene is TRBV4-1, the J gene TRBJ1-1, with D unclear. Trimming stripped 4 bases from V and 3 bases from J, with 12 bases between. This CDR3 is 14 amino acids long. The germline CDR1 and CDR2 sequences are MGHRA and YSYEKL. CDR3 in DNA: TGCGCCAGCAGCCCCACCGAAGGAGACACTGAAGCTTTCTTT. Its protein product is CASSPTEGDTEAFF.

The chain has TRBV4-1 and TRBJ2-7; TRBD1 is a possible D gene (5 bases). Per germline, CDR1 MGHRA and CDR2 YSYEKL. V was shortened by 0 bases and J by 1 base, with 13 bases between the two germline ends. The CDR3 sequence is 16 residues long. The CDR3 protein is CASSQDLSGNSYEQYF. In nucleotides, the CDR3 is TGCGCCAGCAGCCAAGATCTGTCAGGGAATTCCTACGAGCAGTACTTC.

The gene calls are TRBV24-1 and TRBJ1-5, with D hard to call. Germline V gene data show CDR1 as KGHDR and CDR2 as SFDVKD. The CDR3 length is 15 residues. The ends were cut back, 2 bases at V and 7 bases at J, with 14 bases in the middle. The CDR3 DNA reads as TGTGCCACCAGTGATTCGATCGACGGTCGCCAGCCCCAGCATTTT. This codes for CATSDSIDGRQPQHF.

The V and J genes are TRBV7-9 and TRBJ2-2, with D possibly TRBD1 on 5 matching bases. The CDR3 covers 15 residues. The V end lost 3 bases, the J end lost 6 bases, and 14 bases lay between the germline ends. Germline V gene data show CDR1 as SEHNR and CDR2 as FQNEAQ (reference sequence). CDR3 DNA sequence: TGTGCCAGCAGCTTTGCAGGGCGACTGGCCGGGGAGCTGTTTTTT. Protein sequence: CASSFAGRLAGELFF.

A note on this clonotype: An end of the junction differs from the germline gene, which may be a read error. The chain is built from TRBV4-1 and TRBJ1-5; 8 positions agree with TRBD1. This CDR3 has 14 amino acids. Germline CDR1 is MGHRA and CDR2 is YSYEKL. CDR3 bases: TGCGCCAGCAGTAAACAGGGGGTCAATCAGCCCCATAATTTT. Translated, it gives CASSKQGVNQPHNF.

There are a few counts of this clonotype. The V and J genes are TRBV10-3 and TRBJ1-1; TRBD1 matches 7 bases. V lost 4 bases to trimming and J lost 0 bases; unmatched junction nucleotides: 11. Germline values: CDR1 ENHRY, CDR2 SYGVKD. This CDR3 has 17 residues. The CDR3 is CAISVGEGQGVNTEAFF. In nucleotides, the CDR3 is TGTGCCATCAGTGTAGGGGAAGGGCAGGGGGTGAACACTGAAGCTTTCTTT.

In its sample, this clonotype was seen a few times. The rearrangement uses TRBV28 and TRBJ1-1; 7 bases are shared with TRBD1. This CDR3 comprises 15 residues. V trimming: 6 bases; J trimming: 3 bases; junction bases outside the gene matches: 10. CDR1 and CDR2 from the germline V gene are MDHEN and SYDVKM. CDR3 nucleotides: TGTGCCAGCAGAAAACAACAGGGGATGCACACTGAAGCTTTCTTT. Translated: CASRKQQGMHTEAFF.

Many counts were recorded for this clonotype. The chain combines TRBV6-1 with TRBJ1-5, with a weak D call TRBD1 (6 bases). V was cut by 5 bases and J by 0 bases, with 11 bases left in between. CDR1 and CDR2 (germline): MNHNS, SASEGT. The CDR3 extends over 15 amino acids. Written as DNA, the CDR3 is TGTGCCAGCAGTACCCAGGGGCCTAGCAATCAGCCCCAGCATTTT. It yields the protein CASSTQGPSNQPQHF.

For this clonotype: One end of the junction fails to match germline, which may point to a read error. J is TRBJ2-3 and V is TRBV7-2, with 11 bases matching TRBD2. The CDR3 length is 19 residues. The germline gives CDR1 SGHTA, CDR2 FQGNSA. CDR3 nucleotide sequence: TGTACCAGCAGCTTAGTGGGTACTAGCGGGGGAAAGAGCACAGCTACGCAGTATTTT. Translation gives CTSSLVGTSGGKSTATQYF.

This chain links TRBV6-5 with TRBJ2-5, with 8 bases fitting TRBD1. The CDR3 contains 13 residues. CDR1 is MNHEY, CDR2 SVGAGI, per germline. Unmatched junction bases numbered 4, after V lost 5 bases and J lost 5 bases. CDR3 coding DNA: TGTGCCAGCAGTACTTGGGACAGGGAGACCCAGTACTTC. As protein: CASSTWDRETQYF.

This clonotype appeared a few times. The genes are TRBV6-1 and TRBJ1-1; TRBD1 matches 7 bases. Germline V gene sequence: CDR1 MNHNS, CDR2 SASEGT. J was trimmed by 7 bases and V by 2 bases; bases with no gene match: 13. CDR3 length: 16 residues. In DNA, the CDR3 is TGTGCCAGCAGTGAATCAGGGGGGGTTAGGCTGGTTGAAGCTTTCTTT. This translates into CASSESGGVRLVEAFF.

The sample holds a few counts of this clonotype. The V call is TRBV4-3, the J call TRBJ2-7; D ambiguous. The CDR3 is 16 residues long. Germline lookup yields CDR1 LGHNA and CDR2 YSLEER. The V end lost 0 bases, the J end lost 2 bases, and 14 bases lay between the germline ends. The CDR3 loop reads CASSQDIGFSTYEQYF. CDR3 sequence (DNA): TGCGCCAGCAGCCAAGATATAGGTTTCTCCACCTACGAGCAGTACTTC.

As concerns this clonotype: The CDR3 does not end in the conserved phenylalanine or tryptophan, so this is likely a read error. The chain combines TRBV6-2 or TRBV6-3 with TRBJ1-4, with D maybe TRBD1 (5 bases). This CDR3 has 15 amino acids. V gave up 0 bases and J gave up 4 bases, with 9 bases separating them. The germline V gene has CDR1 MNHEY and CDR2 SVGEGT. In nucleotides, the CDR3 is TGTGCCAGCAGTTACTCTGGGACGGGTAATGAAAAACTGTTTTGT. As protein: CASSYSGTGNEKLFC.

Remarks on this clonotype: Here the CDR3 omits its conserved ending phenylalanine or tryptophan, so a read error is the likely source. The V call is TRBV29-1, the J call TRBJ1-2, with D unresolved. CDR1 and CDR2 (germline): SQVTM, ANQGSEA. CDR3 length: 14 residues. With 2 bases removed from V and 7 bases from J, the gap between germline ends came to 17 bases. CDR3 DNA: TGCAGCGTTGAAAGCCCGGAAAATTTTGGTGGCTACACCTAC. It translates to CSVESPENFGGYTY.

The chain combines TRBV28 with TRBJ1-5; D is ambiguous. The germline V gene encodes CDR1 MDHEN and CDR2 SYDVKM. The CDR3 sequence is 14 residues long. V was shortened by 7 bases and J by 0 bases, with 10 bases between the two germline ends. The CDR3 sequence: CASTVESSNQPQHF. The DNA of the CDR3 is TGTGCCAGCACAGTCGAGAGTAGCAATCAGCCCCAGCATTTT.

This clonotype turned up a few times. The chain employs TRBV28 and TRBJ2-1; D unresolved. V was cut by 6 bases and J by 7 bases, with 19 bases left in between. Germline V gene lookup returns CDR1 MDHEN and CDR2 SYDVKM. The CDR3 is 15 residues long. CDR3 amino acids: CASRLLFGGDNEQFF. The CDR3, as DNA: TGTGCCAGCAGACTCCTCTTCGGTGGCGATAATGAGCAGTTCTTC.

This clonotype was recorded a few times. This chain connects TRBV6-6 to TRBJ1-1; D gene unclear. Germline values: CDR1 MNHNY, CDR2 SVGAGI (reference sequence). V shed 2 bases and J shed 4 bases, with 8 bases lying between them. The CDR3 contains 13 residues. Here the CDR3 DNA reads TGTGCCAGCAGTTACACCGAGGGCACTGAAGCTTTCTTT. This codes for CASSYTEGTEAFF.

The chain uses TRBV7-2 and TRBJ2-4; 7 bases agree with TRBD1. V gave up 2 bases and J gave up 6 bases; unmatched junction bases: 4. From germline, CDR1 is SGHTA and CDR2 FQGNSA. The CDR3 contains 14 residues. CDR3 amino acids: CASSLLNRGNIQYF. In DNA, the CDR3 is TGTGCCAGCAGCTTACTCAACAGGGGAAACATTCAGTACTTC.

The chain uses TRBV5-4 and TRBJ2-7; the D is unclear. This CDR3 is 14 amino acids long. The germline gives CDR1 SGHNT, CDR2 YYREEE (reference sequence). With 0 bases removed from V and 1 base from J, the gap between germline ends came to 8 bases. CDR3 sequence (DNA): TGTGCCAGCAGCTTGGAGGCAGTTTCCTACGAGCAGTACTTC. Translation: CASSLEAVSYEQYF. Supplemented by reference TRBV5-4 and TRBJ2-7, the full variable domain reads ETGVTQSPTHLIKTRGQQVTLRCSSQSGHNTVSWYQQALGQGPQFIFQYYREEENGRGNFPPRFSGLQFPNYSSELNVNALELDDSALYLCASSLEAVSYEQYFGPGTRLTVT.

This chain uses TRBV19 with TRBJ2-7, with D maybe TRBD1 (5 bases). Trimming cost V 3 bases and J 0 bases, with 12 bases left between them. CDR1 is LNHDA, CDR2 SQIVND, per germline (reference sequence). The CDR3 runs to 15 residues. CDR3 region: CASSITGLNSYEQYF. The CDR3 DNA sequence: TGTGCCAGTAGTATTACAGGCCTAAACTCCTACGAGCAGTACTTC.

The chain links TRBV19 to TRBJ1-2; 7 positions agree with TRBD1. The CDR3 consists of 16 residues. Per germline, CDR1 LNHDA and CDR2 SQIVND (reference sequence). After removal of 9 bases from V and 4 bases from J, the junction contained 17 bases not matched to a gene. CDR3 amino acids: CASGDSTDLLGYGYTF. DNA of the CDR3: TGTGCCAGCGGGGACAGCACCGACCTTTTAGGCTATGGCTACACCTTC.

The table lists this clonotype with a few counts. The chain uses TRBV7-2 and TRBJ2-7; possible D gene TRBD2, 5 bases. The germline V gene has CDR1 SGHTA and CDR2 FQGNSA. This CDR3 contains 16 residues. Trimming removed 1 base from V and 7 bases from J, with 20 bases in between. The CDR3 DNA reads TGTGCCAGCAGCTTAGTTGGGAGTAGGTCGCTCGGGGAGCAGTACTTC. Encoded protein: CASSLVGSRSLGEQYF.

There are a few counts of this clonotype. The rearrangement links TRBV20-1 to TRBJ1-6, with 8 bases aligning to TRBD1. After removal of 0 bases from V and 7 bases from J, the junction contained 14 bases not matched to a gene. Germline CDR1 and CDR2: DFQATT and SNEGSKA (reference sequence). This CDR3 spans 18 amino acids. The CDR3 is CSARDLIQMGQANSPLHF. The CDR3 nucleotides are TGCAGTGCTAGAGATTTAATACAAATGGGACAGGCAAATTCACCCCTCCACTTT.

In this sample, this clonotype turned up many times. V gene TRBV7-8 combines with J gene TRBJ2-7; 7 bases are shared with TRBD1. The CDR3 runs to 13 residues. The germline V gene has CDR1 SGHVS and CDR2 FQNEAQ. Trimming took 5 bases from V and 4 from J; bases not matched to a gene: 5. The CDR3 DNA is TGTGCCAGCAGCCCCTCGACAGGGTACGAGCAGTACTTC. Translated: CASSPSTGYEQYF. Together with reference TRBV7-8 and TRBJ2-7, the CDR3 gives the full variable domain: GAGVSQSPRYKVAKRGQDVALRCDPISGHVSLFWYQQALGQGPEFLTYFQNEAQLDKSGLPSDRFFAERPEGSVSTLKIQRTQQEDSAVYLCASSPSTGYEQYFGPGTRLTVT.